Below, 32 T cell receptor beta chains from the same sample are listed, as sequenced in a study of cytomegalovirus exposure and HLA in healthy donors. Assay used: immunoSEQ multiplex PCR; TCRdb lists only in-frame clones, some missing. The sample includes 55,000 to 80,000 clones, more than 85% of them seen just once. Sequenced material: PBMCs. The receptor source for this set is a woman younger than 30 in good health and CMV-seropositive.

The chain employs TRBV14 and TRBJ2-5; 7 bases line up with TRBD2. Looked up from germline, CDR1 is SGHDN and CDR2 is FVKESK. The CDR3 has 14 amino acids. J was trimmed by 5 bases and V by 8 bases; bases with no gene match: 11. The CDR3 region is CASAAGLHLETQYF. The CDR3 nucleotides are TGTGCCAGCGCAGCGGGACTACATCTGGAGACCCAGTACTTC.

This clone has a single count. V gene TRBV4-2 combines with J gene TRBJ2-5; 7 positions match TRBD1. The V segment lost 1 base and the J segment 1 base; nucleotides outside the gene matches: 0. Germline V gene sequence: CDR1 LGHNA, CDR2 YNFKEQ. The CDR3 has 14 amino acids. The CDR3 DNA sequence: TGTGCCAGCAGCCAAGGGACAGGCCAAGAGACCCAGTACTTC. This encodes CASSQGTGQETQYF.

The rearrangement links TRBV11-1 to TRBJ2-1; D gene unclear. The CDR3 consists of 12 residues. Trimming took 5 bases from V and 8 from J, leaving 10 bases between them. CDR1 is SGHAT and CDR2 is FQDESV in the germline V gene (reference sequence). The CDR3 nucleotides are TGTGCCAGCAGCGAGGCGCGGCATGAGCAGTTCTTC. Its translation is CASSEARHEQFF.

The CDR3 is CAWSDEAGKGYTF. CDR3 in DNA: TGTGCCTGGAGTGATGAGGCAGGGAAGGGCTACACCTTC. This chain connects TRBV30 to TRBJ1-2; tentatively, D is TRBD1 (5 bases). From germline, CDR1 is GTSNPN and CDR2 SVGIG (reference sequence). The CDR3 contains 13 residues. V was shortened by 1 base and J by 8 bases, with 14 bases between the two germline ends.

This chain uses TRBV28 with TRBJ2-5; TRBD2 aligns across 7 bases. The DNA matches TRBJ2-7 better at its end, which makes the J call doubtful. The CDR3 runs to 14 residues. CDR1 and CDR2 (germline): MDHEN, SYDVKM. In DNA form, the CDR3 reads TGTGCCAGCAGTAGGAGGGAGGGCCTCGACGAGCAGTACTTC. Protein product: CASSRREGLDEQYF.

The genes are TRBV15 and TRBJ2-1, with TRBD1 matching over 7 bases. In germline, CDR1 is LNHNV, CDR2 YYDKDF (reference sequence). J lost 8 bases, V lost 5 bases, and 9 bases had no gene match. CDR3 length: 14 amino acids. The CDR3 is CATSGGQRVHEQFF. The CDR3 nucleotides are TGTGCCACCAGCGGGGGACAGAGGGTCCATGAGCAGTTCTTC.

The V call is TRBV7-3, the J call TRBJ2-3, with a weak D call TRBD2 (6 bases). Looked up from germline, CDR1 is SGHTA and CDR2 is FQGTGA. V lost 4 bases, J lost 3 bases, and 14 bases lay in between. The CDR3 sequence is 15 residues long. The CDR3 DNA reads as TGTGCCAGCAGCTCCGGCGGGACTCCGACAGATACGCAGTATTTT. This encodes CASSSGGTPTDTQYF.

In its sample, this clone was seen once. The V and J genes are TRBV5-1 and TRBJ2-1; 12 bases agree with TRBD1. Germline values: CDR1 SGHRS, CDR2 YFSETQ. This CDR3 region has 15 residues. Unmatched junction bases numbered 8, after V lost 7 bases and J lost 6 bases. The CDR3 sequence is CASAPGTGGLNEQFF. The CDR3 DNA sequence: TGCGCCAGCGCACCCGGGACAGGGGGCCTCAATGAGCAGTTCTTC.

The rearrangement uses TRBV4-2 and TRBJ2-2, with a tentative D call TRBD2 (5 bases). Trimming stripped 4 bases from V and 1 base from J, with 10 bases between. Germline CDR1 LGHNA, CDR2 YNFKEQ. This CDR3 has 15 residues. The CDR3 region is CASSPPSGNTGELFF. The CDR3 DNA is TGTGCCAGCAGCCCCCCCAGCGGGAACACCGGGGAGCTGTTTTTT.

The chain is built from TRBV29-1 and TRBJ1-4; perhaps TRBD1 as D (6 bases). From germline, CDR1 is SQVTM and CDR2 ANQGSEA. The CDR3 consists of 14 residues. Trimming removed 3 bases at V and 5 bases at J, with 13 bases between. CDR3 protein: CSVDWGRGNEKLFF. The CDR3 region has the DNA TGCAGCGTTGATTGGGGGCGAGGAAATGAAAAACTGTTTTTT.

The rearrangement links TRBV28 to TRBJ2-6, with D possibly matching TRBD1 (5 bases). V lost 6 bases and J lost 0, with 9 bases in between. CDR1 is MDHEN and CDR2 is SYDVKM in the germline V gene. The CDR3 runs to 15 residues. The DNA for the CDR3 is TGTGCCAGCAGACAGACAGACTCTGGGGCCAACGTCCTGACTTTC. Translation: CASRQTDSGANVLTF.

The V gene is TRBV6-1, the J gene TRBJ2-3, with TRBD1 identical over 7 bases. CDR1 and CDR2 (germline): MNHNS, SASEGT. V gave up 4 bases and J gave up 0 bases; unmatched junction bases: 4. The CDR3 runs to 15 residues. The CDR3 here is CASSVRTGSTDTQYF. In nucleotides, the CDR3 is TGTGCCAGCAGTGTTAGGACAGGCAGCACAGATACGCAGTATTTT.

V is TRBV7-9 and J is TRBJ1-2; no reliable D call. CDR1 is SEHNR and CDR2 is FQNEAQ in the germline V gene (reference sequence). The V and J ends lost 3 bases and 6 bases respectively, with 11 bases between them. This CDR3 region has 13 residues. The chain's CDR3 is CASSFDLANGYTF. CDR3 nucleotide sequence: TGTGCCAGCAGCTTTGACCTAGCAAATGGCTACACCTTC.

The sample holds one count of this clone. This chain uses TRBV5-4 with TRBJ1-4; tentative D call: TRBD1 (5 bases). This CDR3 has 16 residues. V was shortened by 5 bases and J by 8 bases, with 22 bases between the two germline ends. Germline loops: CDR1 SGHNT, CDR2 YYREEE (reference sequence). The CDR3 DNA reads as TGTGCCAGCAGTTATCGGGAGGGGCGGGGTATGGAAAAACTGTTTTTT. Amino acids: CASSYREGRGMEKLFF.

The chain links TRBV4-2 to TRBJ1-4, with TRBD1 as a possible D gene (5 bases). CDR1 and CDR2 (germline): LGHNA, YNFKEQ. The CDR3 totals 16 residues. V shed 0 bases and J shed 6 bases, with 14 bases lying between them. Here the CDR3 reads CASSQDLGGLDEKLFF. Here the CDR3 DNA reads TGTGCCAGCAGCCAAGATTTGGGGGGATTAGATGAAAAACTGTTTTTT.

The chain carries TRBV21-1 and TRBJ1-6; the table gives TRBD1 as D, unverified against the DNA. TRBV21-1 is termed a pseudogene. This CDR3 is 14 amino acids long. In DNA form, the CDR3 reads TGTGCCAGCAAAAGGGGGGACAGGGGTTCACCCCTCCACTTT. It specifies CASKRGDRGSPLHF.

This chain joins TRBV7-6 and TRBJ2-7; 9 bases align to TRBD1. From germline, CDR1 is SGHVS and CDR2 FNYEAQ. Trimming took 3 bases from V and 4 from J; bases not matched to a gene: 7. CDR3 size: 15 residues. Here the CDR3 reads CASSFGGTGKYEQYF. The CDR3 region has the DNA TGTGCCAGCAGCTTTGGAGGGACAGGGAAATACGAGCAGTACTTC.

The V gene is TRBV29-1, the J gene TRBJ1-2; D gene unclear. Germline CDR1 SQVTM, CDR2 ANQGSEA. This CDR3 comprises 13 residues. Deletions cut 3 bases from V and 1 base from J, with 9 bases between. CDR3 DNA sequence: TGCAGCGTTGACTGGGGAGTTAACTATGGCTACACCTTC. Residues: CSVDWGVNYGYTF.

The chain is built from TRBV7-9 and TRBJ2-1; D unclear. The germline CDR1 and CDR2 sequences are SEHNR and FQNEAQ (reference sequence). V lost 7 bases and J lost 8, with 6 bases in between. The CDR3 sequence is 10 residues long. In DNA, the CDR3 is TGTGCCAGCACCACGGATGAGCAGTTCTTC. It is translated as CASTTDEQFF.

The V gene is TRBV30, the J gene TRBJ2-1, with TRBD1 matching 10 bases. Germline loops: CDR1 GTSNPN, CDR2 SVGIG (reference sequence). Trimming cost V 1 base and J 4 bases; bases outside gene matches: 1. The CDR3 length is 14 residues. In DNA, the CDR3 is TGTGCCTGGAGTGGGACAGGGGGATACAATGAGCAGTTCTTC. Its translation is CAWSGTGGYNEQFF.

The rearrangement joins TRBV27 to TRBJ1-1; 7 nucleotides match TRBD1. The CDR3 loop spans 14 amino acids. Unmatched junction bases numbered 9, after V lost 6 bases and J lost 5 bases. Germline V gene sequence: CDR1 MNHEY, CDR2 SMNVEV (reference sequence). The DNA of the CDR3 is TGTGCCAGCAGGCCAGGGGGGATGAGGACTGAAGCTTTCTTT. The encoded protein is CASRPGGMRTEAFF.

This sequence joins TRBV30 and TRBJ2-7, with TRBD1 matching 8 bases. Trimming took 3 bases from V and 4 from J; bases not matched to a gene: 11. The germline V gene encodes CDR1 GTSNPN and CDR2 SVGIG (reference sequence). CDR3 length: 15 residues. CDR3 DNA sequence: TGTGCCTGGAGCCGGATGGGCAGGGGGCAATACGAGCAGTACTTC. The encoded protein is CAWSRMGRGQYEQYF. The entire variable domain, with the rest obtained from reference TRBV30 and TRBJ2-7, is as follows: SQTIHQWPATLVQPVGSPLSLECTVEGTSNPNLYWYRQAAGRGLQLLFYSVGIGQISSEVPQNLSASRPQDRQFILSSKKLLLSDSGFYLCAWSRMGRGQYEQYFGPGTRLTVT.

The gene calls are TRBV18 and TRBJ1-5; 7 bases align to TRBD1. V shed 2 bases, J shed 6 bases, and the junction held 4 bases outside the gene matches. The CDR3 contains 14 residues. Germline-derived CDR1 and CDR2 are KGHSH and LQKENI. CDR3 in amino acids: CASSPSQGGQPQHF. The CDR3 nucleotides read TGTGCCAGCTCACCATCTCAGGGGGGTCAGCCCCAGCATTTT.

This clone appeared a single time. The chain joins TRBV5-6 to TRBJ2-1, with TRBD2 as a possible D gene (5 bases). This CDR3 spans 12 amino acids. V was shortened by 0 bases and J by 9 bases, with 7 bases between the two germline ends. CDR1 and CDR2 (germline): SGHDT, YYEEEE. In DNA form, the CDR3 reads TGTGCCAGCAGCTTGGGCCGGGGTGAGCAGTTCTTC. This translates into CASSLGRGEQFF.

This chain uses TRBV5-4 with TRBJ2-5, with TRBD1 matching 8 bases. CDR1 and CDR2 (germline): SGHNT, YYREEE (reference sequence). V lost 4 bases, J lost 5 bases, and 13 bases stayed unmatched. The CDR3 is 16 residues long. The CDR3 here is CASSETRQGAEETQYF. Written as DNA, the CDR3 is TGTGCCAGCAGCGAAACCCGGCAGGGGGCTGAGGAGACCCAGTACTTC.

J is TRBJ1-6 and V is TRBV28; a possible D gene is TRBD1 (5 bases). The CDR3 length is 14 residues. Looked up from germline, CDR1 is MDHEN and CDR2 is SYDVKM. V gave up 6 bases and J gave up 8 bases, with 14 bases separating them. CDR3 region: CASSPDTYHSPLHF. CDR3 nucleotide sequence: TGTGCCAGCAGCCCGGACACTTACCATTCACCCCTCCACTTT.

The J gene is TRBJ2-2, the V gene TRBV9; no reliable D call. V was pared by 0 bases and J by 6 bases, with 3 bases between. Germline V lookup: CDR1 SGDLS, CDR2 YYNGEE. The CDR3 has 12 amino acids. CDR3 sequence (DNA): TGTGCCAGCAGCGTAGTAGCCGGGGAGCTGTTTTTT. Translation gives CASSVVAGELFF.

The chain recombines TRBV2 with TRBJ2-6, with 7 bases fitting TRBD1. Germline V gene lookup returns CDR1 SNHLY and CDR2 FYNNEI. Trimming cost V 6 bases and J 3 bases; bases outside gene matches: 5. The CDR3 contains 15 residues. CDR3 sequence (DNA): TGTGCCAGCAGGGTACAGGGGAGTGGGGCCAACGTCCTGACTTTC. It encodes CASRVQGSGANVLTF.

The CDR3 sequence: CASSYSTSGNQPQHF. In DNA form, the CDR3 reads TGTGCCAGCAGTTACTCGACGTCAGGGAATCAGCCCCAGCATTTT. The chain joins TRBV6-6 to TRBJ1-5, with D possibly being TRBD1 (5 bases). Looked up from germline, CDR1 is MNHNY and CDR2 is SVGAGI (reference sequence). V gave up 0 bases and J gave up 4 bases, with 10 bases separating them. The CDR3 runs 15 residues.

J is TRBJ1-4 and V is TRBV19; 7 bases are shared with TRBD1. The CDR3 has 15 amino acids. Germline lookup yields CDR1 LNHDA and CDR2 SQIVND (reference sequence). V was pared by 6 bases and J by 0 bases, with 4 bases of the junction left unmatched. The DNA for the CDR3 is TGTGCCAGTAGGACAGGGACCGCAACTAATGAAAAACTGTTTTTT. This translates into CASRTGTATNEKLFF.

The chain recombines TRBV9 with TRBJ2-3; 7 bases are a match to TRBD2. CDR1 is SGDLS, CDR2 YYNGEE, per germline. V dropped 0 bases and J dropped 1; count of bases not matched to a gene: 8. The CDR3 has 17 amino acids. The CDR3 DNA follows: TGTGCCAGCAGCGTAGCAGGTTGGGGGGGAGGCACAGATACGCAGTATTTT. Encoded protein: CASSVAGWGGGTDTQYF.

The rearrangement uses TRBV19 and TRBJ2-7; TRBD1 aligns across 9 bases. Per the germline V gene, CDR1 is LNHDA and CDR2 is SQIVND (reference sequence). Losses at the gene ends were 5 bases for V and 3 bases for J; bases not matched to a gene: 8. The CDR3 totals 15 residues. The CDR3 sequence is CASSELWDRVYEQYF. The CDR3 DNA reads as TGTGCCAGTAGTGAACTATGGGACAGGGTCTACGAGCAGTACTTC.